A single T cell receptor beta chain is shown here with its context. This specimen comes from a study of blood T cell repertoires in COVID-19. The V gene end was trimmed by 5 bases and the J gene end by 6 bases; junction bases not matched to a gene: 13. The CDR3 covers 16 residues. The germline V gene has CDR1 SGHTA and CDR2 FQGTGA. Measured with immunoSEQ multiplex PCR; TCRdb has only the in-frame clones, and not every one. The table lists 150,000 to 200,000 clones, 70% to 80% of them singletons. J is TRBJ2-1 and V is TRBV7-3; 7 nucleotides align to TRBD2. The specimen sequenced was PBMCs or T cells enriched from blood (not recorded which). The sequence was collected from a woman aged 50 to 60 who had recovered from COVID-19. The CDR3 protein is CASSPTARLARNEQFF. For the CDR3, the DNA is TGTGCCAGCAGCCCAACGGCAAGACTAGCTCGCAATGAGCAGTTCTTC.